This entry lists 11 T cell receptor beta chains sequenced from one sample in a study of T cell repertoires in cytomegalovirus infection. These receptors have no identified antigens. TCRdb called the reads again in MiXCR, with one record for every CDR3 protein. The sample comprises about 52,000 distinct CDR3 sequences, about 20% of which are singletons, and about 80% rests with the top ten. This sample comprised CD8+ T cells from cultured PBMCs, obtained from culture after CMV antigen stimulation. The receptors were gathered from a human donor in good health (CMV status not recorded). Some clones in this sample may be carry-over from other donors' samples.

J is TRBJ1-1 and V is TRBV6-2 or TRBV6-3; the D is unclear. The CDR3 covers 13 residues. Germline lookup yields CDR1 MNHEY and CDR2 SVGEGT. Trimming stripped 1 base from V and 4 bases from J, with 7 bases between. The CDR3 DNA reads TGTGCCAGCAGTTACTATGACACCACTGAAGCTTTCTTT. It specifies CASSYYDTTEAFF.

This clonotype was seen a handful of times. A much larger clone differs from this one at a single base, so this may be a read error. The chain is built from TRBV2 and TRBJ2-1; possible D gene TRBD1, 6 bases. This CDR3 comprises 14 residues. Germline V CDR1 and CDR2: SNHLY, FYNNEI. Trimming removed 6 bases from V and 0 bases from J, with 9 bases in between. CDR3 residues: CASSRGPSYNEQFF. In nucleotides, the CDR3 is TGTGCCAGCAGCAGGGGCCCCTCCTACAATGAGCAGTTCTTC.

The chain couples TRBV27 to TRBJ2-7; D uncertain. Per germline, CDR1 MNHEY and CDR2 SMNVEV (reference sequence). Trimming removed 7 bases from V and 2 bases from J, with 15 bases in between. The CDR3 loop spans 14 amino acids. The CDR3 protein is CASKPLTSPYEQYF. The CDR3 DNA reads TGTGCCAGCAAACCCCTGACCAGCCCCTACGAGCAGTACTTC.

This clonotype was found a few times. The V and J genes are TRBV10-3 and TRBJ1-2, with D perhaps TRBD1 (5 bases). Looked up from germline, CDR1 is ENHRY and CDR2 is SYGVKD. The ends were cut back, 10 bases at V and 3 bases at J, with 15 bases in the middle. The CDR3 runs to 13 residues. The CDR3 nucleotides are TGTGCCAGCAAGGGAGGGGTCGACTATGGCTACACCTTC. The encoded protein is CASKGGVDYGYTF.

This clonotype was detected a few times. The rearrangement links TRBV27 to TRBJ1-5; TRBD1 is a possible D gene (6 bases). The CDR3 has 14 amino acids. Trimming stripped 6 bases from V and 6 bases from J, with 15 bases between. Germline-derived CDR1 and CDR2 are MNHEY and SMNVEV (reference sequence). This CDR3 is CASSRGGHFQPQHF. The DNA for the CDR3 is TGTGCCAGCAGCCGGGGGGGGCACTTTCAGCCCCAGCATTTT.

This clonotype has just a few counts. The chain carries TRBV19 and TRBJ1-1, with TRBD1 matching 9 bases. The trim removed 5 bases at V and 1 base at J, leaving 2 bases unmatched. The CDR3 spans 14 residues. In germline, CDR1 is LNHDA, CDR2 SQIVND (reference sequence). CDR3 in DNA: TGTGCCAGTAGTGTGGGACAGGGGAACACTGAAGCTTTCTTT. The encoded protein is CASSVGQGNTEAFF. The full variable domain, completed using reference TRBV19 and TRBJ1-1, is DGGITQSPKYLFRKEGQNVTLSCEQNLNHDAMYWYRQDPGQGLRLIYYSQIVNDFQKGDIAEGYSVSREKKESFPLTVTSAQKNPTAFYLCASSVGQGNTEAFFGQGTRLTVV.

In this sample, this clonotype turned up many times. Relative to the germline gene, one junction end is altered; a read error may explain this. The rearrangement joins TRBV12-3 or TRBV12-4 to TRBJ2-1; 8 nucleotides agree with TRBD1. This CDR3 is built from 14 residues. The chain's CDR3 is CASSHGFGQGPGLF. The CDR3 bases are TGTGCCAGCAGTCATGGATTCGGACAGGGCCCAGGACTCTTC.

Ten or more counts support this clonotype. J is TRBJ2-7 and V is TRBV7-9; possible D gene TRBD1, 6 bases. With 4 bases removed from V and 3 bases from J, the gap between germline ends came to 16 bases. In germline, CDR1 is SEHNR, CDR2 FQNEAQ (reference sequence). The CDR3 runs 15 residues. As DNA, the CDR3 is TGTGCCAGCAGCTCTTCGACAGGCGCGATCTACGAGCAGTACTTC. This encodes CASSSSTGAIYEQYF.

The chain is built from TRBV7-2 and TRBJ1-2, with D possibly being TRBD1 (6 bases). Trimming removed 2 bases at V and 3 bases at J, with 13 bases between. The CDR3 is 15 residues long. Germline-derived CDR1 and CDR2 are SGHTA and FQGNSA. CDR3 protein: CASSLNRQVDYGYTF. In DNA, the CDR3 is TGTGCCAGCAGCTTAAACCGACAGGTCGACTATGGCTACACCTTC.

CDR3 DNA sequence: TGTGCCAGCAGCTTACTACCTGAAGCTTTCTTT. This sequence encodes CASSLLPEAFF. The V gene is TRBV11-2, the J gene TRBJ1-1, with D unresolved. CDR3 size: 11 residues. The ends were cut back, 2 bases at V and 6 bases at J, with 4 bases in the middle. The V gene's germline CDR1 is SGHAT and CDR2 FQNNGV.

A few counts support this clonotype. This sequence joins TRBV7-9 and TRBJ1-1; D is ambiguous. Germline-derived CDR1 and CDR2 are SEHNR and FQNEAQ (reference sequence). CDR3 length: 17 amino acids. The germline V and J ends were trimmed by 5 bases and 4 bases, with 23 bases remaining between them. CDR3 protein: CASSPPGQSRLRTEAFF. CDR3 nucleotide sequence: TGTGCCAGCAGCCCACCCGGCCAAAGCAGGCTACGCACTGAAGCTTTCTTT.